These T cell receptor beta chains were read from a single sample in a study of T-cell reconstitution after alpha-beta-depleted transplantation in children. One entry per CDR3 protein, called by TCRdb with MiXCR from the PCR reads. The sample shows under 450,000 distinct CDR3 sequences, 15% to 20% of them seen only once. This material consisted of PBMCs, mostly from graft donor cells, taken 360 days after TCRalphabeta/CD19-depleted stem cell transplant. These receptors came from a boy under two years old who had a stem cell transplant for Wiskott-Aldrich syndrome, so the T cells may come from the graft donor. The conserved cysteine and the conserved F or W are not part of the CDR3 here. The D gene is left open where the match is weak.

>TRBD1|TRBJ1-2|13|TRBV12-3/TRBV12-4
ASSLVDREGYGYT
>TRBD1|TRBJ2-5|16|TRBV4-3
ASSQDFWGQGIVETQY
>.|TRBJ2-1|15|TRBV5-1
ASSLYQAATGIDEQF
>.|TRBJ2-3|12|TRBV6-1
ASCPDVRTNTQY
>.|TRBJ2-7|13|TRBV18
ASSPFTARIYEQY
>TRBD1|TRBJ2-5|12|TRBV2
ASSADRGRETQY
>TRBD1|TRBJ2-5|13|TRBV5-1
ASSTRTGRQETQY
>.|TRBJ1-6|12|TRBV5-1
ASRITVDYRPLH
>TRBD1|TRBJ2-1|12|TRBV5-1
ASANRGYYNEQF
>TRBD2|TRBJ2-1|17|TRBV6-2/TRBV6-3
ASSYRTSGGAGSYNEQF
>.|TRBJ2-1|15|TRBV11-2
ASSLGTTLEPFNEQF
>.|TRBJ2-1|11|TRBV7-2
ASSSVHYNEQF